Listed below are T cell receptor beta chains from one sample, sequenced in a study of STAT5B mutations in CD4+ large granular lymphocyte leukemia. Sequencing was performed with immunoSEQ multiplex PCR; in TCRdb, only in-frame clones are kept and a portion is missing. The sample lists 35,000 or so clones; 69% were seen once. Material for sequencing was CD4+ T cells from blood buffy coats. The receptors derive from a human donor in good health. CDR3s include the opening cysteine and the closing phenylalanine or tryptophan.

>TRBJ1-2|TRBV21-1
CASSKNFNYGYTF
>TRBJ1-2|TRBV6-6
CASSPWPAYGYTF
>TRBJ1-1|TRBV30
CAGDRGMGVEAFF
>TRBJ1-5|TRBV6-1
CASQGVSNQPQHF
>TRBJ1-5|TRBV2
CASTEDPRHQPQHF
>TRBJ2-7|TRBV5-1
CASSITGPAPYEQYF
>TRBJ1-1|TRBV29-1
CSVETLMNTEAFF
>TRBJ1-2|TRBV7-9
CASSLSIRGYGYTF
>TRBJ2-5|TRBV5-4
CASTLGRGQETQYF
>TRBJ1-5|TRBV19
CASQGDQPQHF
>TRBJ2-7|TRBV11-3
CASSLGTGNYEQYF
>TRBJ1-5|TRBV6-6
CASSTRGTGSNQPQHF
>TRBJ2-3|TRBV2
CASSTTSGGFTDTQYF
>TRBJ1-2|TRBV6-5
CASWDSLPNYGYTF
>TRBJ1-4|TRBV5-1
CASSPGTGGGLGKKLFF
>TRBJ1-6|TRBV6-5
CASSYGRAVNSPLHF
>TRBJ2-7|TRBV5-8
CASSLLVEQYF
>TRBJ1-6|TRBV25-1
CASSRGLASPLHF
>TRBJ1-1|TRBV5-3
CARSLGTGNVSTEAFF
>TRBJ2-5|TRBV19
CASSIDASEGGWETQYF
>TRBJ1-6|TRBV4-3
CASSQGGGGWPPLHF
>TRBJ2-7|TRBV9
CASSVDGFSYEQYF
>TRBJ2-1|TRBV9
CASSQAGGRANEQFF